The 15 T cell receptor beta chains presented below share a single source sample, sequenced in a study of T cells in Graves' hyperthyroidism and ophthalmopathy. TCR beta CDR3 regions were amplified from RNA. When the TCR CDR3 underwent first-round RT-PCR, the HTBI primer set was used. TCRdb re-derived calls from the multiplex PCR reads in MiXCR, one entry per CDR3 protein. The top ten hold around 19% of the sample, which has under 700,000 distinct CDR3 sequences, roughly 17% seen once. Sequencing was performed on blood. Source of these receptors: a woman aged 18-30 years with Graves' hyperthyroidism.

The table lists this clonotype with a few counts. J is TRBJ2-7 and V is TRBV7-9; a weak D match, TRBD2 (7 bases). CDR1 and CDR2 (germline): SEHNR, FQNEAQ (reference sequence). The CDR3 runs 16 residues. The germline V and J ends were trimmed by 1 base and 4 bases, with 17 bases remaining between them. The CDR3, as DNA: TGTGCCAGCAGCTTAGACGCGGGGGCCCCTACTTACGAGCAGTACTTC. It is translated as CASSLDAGAPTYEQYF.

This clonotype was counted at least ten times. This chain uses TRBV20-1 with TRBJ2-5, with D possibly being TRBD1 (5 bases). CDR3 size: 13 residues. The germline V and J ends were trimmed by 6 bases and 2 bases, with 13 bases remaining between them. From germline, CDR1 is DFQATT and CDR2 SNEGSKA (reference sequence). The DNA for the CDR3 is TGCAGTGCCTCCCGGACAACTCAAGAGACCCAGTACTTC. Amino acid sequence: CSASRTTQETQYF.

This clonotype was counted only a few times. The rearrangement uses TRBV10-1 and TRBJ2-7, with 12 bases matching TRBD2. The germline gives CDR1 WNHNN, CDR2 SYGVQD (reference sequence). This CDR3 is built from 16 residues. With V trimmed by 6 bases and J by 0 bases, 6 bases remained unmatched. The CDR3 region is CASSRGLAGSSYEQYF. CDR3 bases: TGCGCCAGCAGCCGAGGACTAGCGGGAAGCTCCTACGAGCAGTACTTC.

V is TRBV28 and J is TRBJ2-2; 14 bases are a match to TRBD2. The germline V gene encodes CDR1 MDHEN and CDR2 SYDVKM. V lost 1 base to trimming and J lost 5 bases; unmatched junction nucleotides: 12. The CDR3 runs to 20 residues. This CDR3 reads CASSLSSGLAGAGGTGELFF. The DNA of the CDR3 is TGTGCCAGCAGTTTATCATCGGGACTAGCGGGAGCAGGAGGAACCGGGGAGCTGTTTTTT.

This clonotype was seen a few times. Here the CDR3 reads CASSPFPPYRVNYGYTF. In DNA form, the CDR3 reads TGTGCCAGCTCACCTTTTCCACCATACAGGGTGAACTATGGCTACACCTTC. This chain joins TRBV18 and TRBJ1-2; tentative D call: TRBD1 (6 bases). V lost 3 bases and J lost 2, with 19 bases in between. The length of the CDR3 is 17 residues. Germline lookup yields CDR1 KGHSH and CDR2 LQKENI.

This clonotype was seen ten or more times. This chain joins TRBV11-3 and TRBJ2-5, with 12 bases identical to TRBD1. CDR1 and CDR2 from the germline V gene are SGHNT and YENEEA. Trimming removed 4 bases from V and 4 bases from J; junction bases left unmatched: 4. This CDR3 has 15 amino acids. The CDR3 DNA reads TGTGCCAGCAGCTCGGGACAGGGGGCGCGAGAGACCCAGTACTTC. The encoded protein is CASSSGQGARETQYF.

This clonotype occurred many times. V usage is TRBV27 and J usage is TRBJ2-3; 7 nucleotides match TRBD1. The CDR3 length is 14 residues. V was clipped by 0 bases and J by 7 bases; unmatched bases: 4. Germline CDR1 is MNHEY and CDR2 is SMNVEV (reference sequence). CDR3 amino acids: CASSLSTGMNTQYF. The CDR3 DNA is TGTGCCAGCAGTTTATCGACAGGGATGAATACGCAGTATTTT.

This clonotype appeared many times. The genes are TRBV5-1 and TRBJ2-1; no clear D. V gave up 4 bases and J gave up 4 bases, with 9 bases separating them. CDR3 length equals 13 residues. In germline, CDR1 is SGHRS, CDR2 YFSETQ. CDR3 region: CASSTDMYNEQFF. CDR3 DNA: TGCGCCAGCAGCACCGACATGTACAATGAGCAGTTCTTC.

The CDR3 reads CASSPGQYNQPQHF. The CDR3 DNA is TGTGCCAGCTCACCGGGACAGTACAATCAGCCCCAGCATTTT. This sequence joins TRBV18 and TRBJ1-5; 7 bases are a match to TRBD1. The CDR3 totals 14 residues. V lost 3 bases to trimming and J lost 3 bases; unmatched junction nucleotides: 2. In germline, CDR1 is KGHSH, CDR2 LQKENI.

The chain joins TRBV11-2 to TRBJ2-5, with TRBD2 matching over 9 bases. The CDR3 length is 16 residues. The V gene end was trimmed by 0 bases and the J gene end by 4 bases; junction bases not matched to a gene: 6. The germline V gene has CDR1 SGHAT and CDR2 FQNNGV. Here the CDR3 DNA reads TGTGCCAGCAGCTTAGATGGCGGTAGCGGGGGAGAGACCCAGTACTTC. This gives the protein CASSLDGGSGGETQYF. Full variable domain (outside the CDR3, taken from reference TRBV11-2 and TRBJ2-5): EAGVAQSPRYKIIEKRQSVAFWCNPISGHATLYWYQQILGQGPKLLIQFQNNGVVDDSQLPKDRFSAERLKGVDSTLKIQPAKLEDSAVYLCASSLDGGSGGETQYFGPGTRLLVL.

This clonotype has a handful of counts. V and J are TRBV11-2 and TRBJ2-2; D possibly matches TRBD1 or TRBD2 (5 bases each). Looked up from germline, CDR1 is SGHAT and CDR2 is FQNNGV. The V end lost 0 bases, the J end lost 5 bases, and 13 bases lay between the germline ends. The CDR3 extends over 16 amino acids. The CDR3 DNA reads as TGTGCCAGCAGCTTAGAAGGGACCCACAGGACCGGGGAGCTGTTTTTT. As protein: CASSLEGTHRTGELFF.

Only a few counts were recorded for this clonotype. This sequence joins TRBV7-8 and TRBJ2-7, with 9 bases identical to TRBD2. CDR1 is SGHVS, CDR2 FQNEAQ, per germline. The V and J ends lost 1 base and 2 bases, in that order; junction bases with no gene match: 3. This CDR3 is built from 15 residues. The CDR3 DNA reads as TGTGCCAGCAGCTTAGTCGGCGGGAGGGCCTACGAGCAGTACTTC. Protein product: CASSLVGGRAYEQYF.

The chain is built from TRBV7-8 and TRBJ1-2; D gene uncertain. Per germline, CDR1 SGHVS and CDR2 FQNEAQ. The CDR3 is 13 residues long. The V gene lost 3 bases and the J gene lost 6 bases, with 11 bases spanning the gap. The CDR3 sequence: CASSLRESHGYTF. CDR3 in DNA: TGTGCCAGCAGCTTGCGGGAGAGCCATGGCTACACCTTC.

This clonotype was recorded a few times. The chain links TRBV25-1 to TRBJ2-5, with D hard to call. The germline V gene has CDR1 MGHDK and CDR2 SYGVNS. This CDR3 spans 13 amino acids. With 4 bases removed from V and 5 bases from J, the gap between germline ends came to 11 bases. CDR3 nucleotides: TGTGCCAGCAGTGGAGTCACAAGTGAGACCCAGTACTTC. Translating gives CASSGVTSETQYF.

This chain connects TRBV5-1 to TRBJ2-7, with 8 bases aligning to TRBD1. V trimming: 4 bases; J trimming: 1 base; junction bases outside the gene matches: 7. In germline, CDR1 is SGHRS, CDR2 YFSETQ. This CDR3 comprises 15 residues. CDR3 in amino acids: CASSTDRGRSYEQYF. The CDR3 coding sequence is TGCGCCAGCAGCACTGACAGGGGCCGTTCCTACGAGCAGTACTTC.